This T cell receptor beta chain was documented in a study of OX40 agonist ivuxolimab in advanced cancers. Study observations and caveats: Fewer expanded clones were found on average in CD4+ than in CD8+ T cells.

Baseline, cycle 4 day 1, and cycle 7 day 1 were the blood sampling points. Using immunoSEQ multiplex PCR, the repertoire was profiled, and TCRdb retains in-frame clones only, with some absent. The table has 7,500 to 10,000 clones, roughly three quarters seen once. Turning to this clone: As yet, its antigen is unknown.

The clonotype was recovered from an adult with an advanced solid tumor such as melanoma, head and neck, liver or kidney cancer. This specimen consisted of CD4+ or CD8+ T cells sorted from blood, obtained in a trial of the OX40 agonist ivuxolimab.

CDR3 loop: CASSLERGGHTGELFF. CDR3 DNA sequence: TGTGCCAGCAGCTTAGAACGGGGGGGCCACACCGGGGAGCTGTTTTTT. The V gene is TRBV7-9, the J gene TRBJ2-2; 8 bases fit TRBD2. The CDR3 is made up of 16 amino acids. The V and J ends lost 1 base and 3 bases, in that order; junction bases with no gene match: 4. CDR1 is SEHNR, CDR2 FQNEAQ, per germline (reference sequence). The whole variable domain, remainder taken from reference TRBV7-9 and TRBJ2-2, is DTGVSQNPRHKITKRGQNVTFRCDPISEHNRLYWYRQTLGQGPEFLTYFQNEAQLEKSRLLSDRFSAERPKGSFSTLEIQRTEQGDSAMYLCASSLERGGHTGELFFGEGSRLTVL.